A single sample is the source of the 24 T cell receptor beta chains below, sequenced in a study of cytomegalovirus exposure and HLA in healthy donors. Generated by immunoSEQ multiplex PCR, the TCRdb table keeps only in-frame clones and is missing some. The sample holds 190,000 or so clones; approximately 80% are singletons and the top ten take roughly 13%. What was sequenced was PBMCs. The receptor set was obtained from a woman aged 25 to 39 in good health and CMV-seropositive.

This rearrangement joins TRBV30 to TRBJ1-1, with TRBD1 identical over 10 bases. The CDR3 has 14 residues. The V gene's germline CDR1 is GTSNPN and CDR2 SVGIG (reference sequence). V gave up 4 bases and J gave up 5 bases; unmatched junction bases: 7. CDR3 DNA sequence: TGTGCCTGGAACACCGGGACAGGGGAAACTGAAGCTTTCTTT. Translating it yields CAWNTGTGETEAFF. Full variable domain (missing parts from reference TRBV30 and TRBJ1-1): SQTIHQWPATLVQPVGSPLSLECTVEGTSNPNLYWYRQAAGRGLQLLFYSVGIGQISSEVPQNLSASRPQDRQFILSSKKLLLSDSGFYLCAWNTGTGETEAFFGQGTRLTVV.

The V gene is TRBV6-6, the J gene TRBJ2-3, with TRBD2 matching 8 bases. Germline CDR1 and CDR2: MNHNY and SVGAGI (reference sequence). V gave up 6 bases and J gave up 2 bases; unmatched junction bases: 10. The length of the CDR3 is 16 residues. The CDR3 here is CASRTAEAGVTDTQYF. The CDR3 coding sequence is TGTGCCAGCAGGACGGCGGAAGCGGGAGTCACAGATACGCAGTATTTT.

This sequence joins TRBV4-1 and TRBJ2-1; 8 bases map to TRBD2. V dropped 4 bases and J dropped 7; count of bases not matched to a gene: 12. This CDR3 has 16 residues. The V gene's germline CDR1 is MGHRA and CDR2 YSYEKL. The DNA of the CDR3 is TGCGCCAGCAGCCGGAACCCGGGACTAGTAGTGAATGAGCAGTTCTTC. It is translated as CASSRNPGLVVNEQFF.

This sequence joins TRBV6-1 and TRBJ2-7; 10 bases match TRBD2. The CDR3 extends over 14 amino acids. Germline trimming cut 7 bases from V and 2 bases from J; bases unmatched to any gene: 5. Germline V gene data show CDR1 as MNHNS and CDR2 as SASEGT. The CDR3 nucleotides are TGTGCCAGCACCGCTACTAGCGGGGCCTACGAGCAGTACTTC. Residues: CASTATSGAYEQYF.

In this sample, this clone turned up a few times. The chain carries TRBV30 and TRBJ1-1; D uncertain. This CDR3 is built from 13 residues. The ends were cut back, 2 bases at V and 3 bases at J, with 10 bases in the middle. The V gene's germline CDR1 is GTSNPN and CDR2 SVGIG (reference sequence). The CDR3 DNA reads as TGTGCCTGGAGTCTGCTCGGGGACACTGAAGCTTTCTTT. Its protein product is CAWSLLGDTEAFF.

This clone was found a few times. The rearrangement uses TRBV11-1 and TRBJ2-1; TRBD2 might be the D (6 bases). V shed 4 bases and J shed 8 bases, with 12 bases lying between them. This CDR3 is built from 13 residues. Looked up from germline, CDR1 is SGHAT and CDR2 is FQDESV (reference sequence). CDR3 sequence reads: CASSSAGIHEQFF. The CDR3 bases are TGTGCCAGCAGCTCCGCGGGGATTCATGAGCAGTTCTTC.

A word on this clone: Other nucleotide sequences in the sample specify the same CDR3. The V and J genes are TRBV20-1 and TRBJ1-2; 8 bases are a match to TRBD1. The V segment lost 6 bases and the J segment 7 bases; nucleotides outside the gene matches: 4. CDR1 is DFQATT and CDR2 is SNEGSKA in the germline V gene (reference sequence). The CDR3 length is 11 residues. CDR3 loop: CSADRGGGYTF. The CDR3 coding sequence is TGCAGTGCCGACAGGGGTGGTGGCTACACCTTC.

The CDR3 DNA reads TGTGCCAGCAGTTTATCACCACAGGTAGAGACCCAGTACTTC. Amino acids: CASSLSPQVETQYF. The chain carries TRBV27 and TRBJ2-5; a possible D gene is TRBD1 (5 bases). V was cut by 0 bases and J by 4 bases, with 9 bases left in between. CDR3 length: 14 residues. Germline V gives CDR1 MNHEY, CDR2 SMNVEV (reference sequence).

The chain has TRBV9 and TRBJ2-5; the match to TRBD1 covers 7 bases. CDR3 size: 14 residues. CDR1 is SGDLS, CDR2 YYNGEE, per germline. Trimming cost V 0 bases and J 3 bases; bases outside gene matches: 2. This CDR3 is CASSVGQGKETQYF. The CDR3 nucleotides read TGTGCCAGCAGCGTAGGACAGGGCAAAGAGACCCAGTACTTC. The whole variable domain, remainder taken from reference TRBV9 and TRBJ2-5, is DSGVTQTPKHLITATGQRVTLRCSPRSGDLSVYWYQQSLDQGLQFLIQYYNGEERAKGNILERFSAQQFPDLHSELNLSSLELGDSALYFCASSVGQGKETQYFGPGTRLLVL.

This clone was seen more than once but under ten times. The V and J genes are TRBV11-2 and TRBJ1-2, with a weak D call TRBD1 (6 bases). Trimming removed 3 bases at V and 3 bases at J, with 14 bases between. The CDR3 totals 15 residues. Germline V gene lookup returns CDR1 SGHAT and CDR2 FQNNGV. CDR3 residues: CASSFKPDSYYGYTF. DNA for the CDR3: TGTGCCAGCAGCTTCAAACCGGACAGCTACTATGGCTACACCTTC.

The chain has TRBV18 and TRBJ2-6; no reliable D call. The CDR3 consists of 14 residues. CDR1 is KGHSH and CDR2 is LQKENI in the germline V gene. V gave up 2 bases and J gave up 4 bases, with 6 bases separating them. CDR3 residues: CASSPSTGANVLTF. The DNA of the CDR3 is TGTGCCAGCTCACCATCTACGGGGGCCAACGTCCTGACTTTC.

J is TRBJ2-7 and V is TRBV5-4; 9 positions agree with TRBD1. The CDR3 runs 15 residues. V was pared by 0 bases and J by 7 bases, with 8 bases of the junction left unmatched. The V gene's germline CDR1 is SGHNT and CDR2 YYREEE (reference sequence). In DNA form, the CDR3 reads TGTGCCAGCAGCTTGGACGGGACAGGACAGGGGGAGCAGTACTTC. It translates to CASSLDGTGQGEQYF.

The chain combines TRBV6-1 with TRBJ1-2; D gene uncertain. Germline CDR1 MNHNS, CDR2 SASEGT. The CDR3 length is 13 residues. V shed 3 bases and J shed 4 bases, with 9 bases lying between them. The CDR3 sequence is CASSEDYFYGYTF. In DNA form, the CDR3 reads TGTGCCAGCAGTGAGGACTACTTCTATGGCTACACCTTC.

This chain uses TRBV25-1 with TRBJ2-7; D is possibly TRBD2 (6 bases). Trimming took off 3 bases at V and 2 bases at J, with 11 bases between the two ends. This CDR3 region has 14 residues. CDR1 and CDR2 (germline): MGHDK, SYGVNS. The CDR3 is CASSERDWPYEQYF. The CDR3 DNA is TGTGCCAGCAGTGAGCGGGACTGGCCCTACGAGCAGTACTTC.

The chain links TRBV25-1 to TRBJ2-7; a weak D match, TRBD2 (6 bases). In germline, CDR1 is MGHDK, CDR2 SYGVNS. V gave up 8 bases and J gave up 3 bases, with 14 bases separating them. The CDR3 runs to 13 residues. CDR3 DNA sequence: TGTGCCAGCGGACTAACAGGAGGCTACGAGCAGTACTTC. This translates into CASGLTGGYEQYF.

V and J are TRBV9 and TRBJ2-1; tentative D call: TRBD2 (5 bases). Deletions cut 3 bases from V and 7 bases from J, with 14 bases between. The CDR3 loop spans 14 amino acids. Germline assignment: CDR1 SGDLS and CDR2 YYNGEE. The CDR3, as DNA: TGTGCCAGCAGCGGCTTCGAGCGAGGGAATGAGCAGTTCTTC. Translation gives CASSGFERGNEQFF.

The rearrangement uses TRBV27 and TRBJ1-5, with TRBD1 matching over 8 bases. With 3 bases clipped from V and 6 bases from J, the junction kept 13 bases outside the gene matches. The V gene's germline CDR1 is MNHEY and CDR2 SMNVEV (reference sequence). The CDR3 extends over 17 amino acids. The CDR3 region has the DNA TGTGCCAGCAGTTTCCTTTATGAGACAGGGGCCCTTCAGCCCCAGCATTTT. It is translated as CASSFLYETGALQPQHF.

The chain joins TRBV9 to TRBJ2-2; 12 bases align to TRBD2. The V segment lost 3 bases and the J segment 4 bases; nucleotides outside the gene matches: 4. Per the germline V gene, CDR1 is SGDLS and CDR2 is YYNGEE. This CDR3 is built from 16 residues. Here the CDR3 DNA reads TGTGCCAGCAGCGCCCGGACTAGCGGGACCACCGGGGAGCTGTTTTTT. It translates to CASSARTSGTTGELFF.

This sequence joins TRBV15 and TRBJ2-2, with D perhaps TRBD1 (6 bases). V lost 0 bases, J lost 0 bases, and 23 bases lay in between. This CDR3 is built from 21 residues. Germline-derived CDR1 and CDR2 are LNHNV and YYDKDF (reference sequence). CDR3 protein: CATSRDLFTSYRASNTGELFF. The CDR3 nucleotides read TGTGCCACCAGCAGAGATCTTTTCACGTCCTACAGGGCATCGAACACCGGGGAGCTGTTTTTT.

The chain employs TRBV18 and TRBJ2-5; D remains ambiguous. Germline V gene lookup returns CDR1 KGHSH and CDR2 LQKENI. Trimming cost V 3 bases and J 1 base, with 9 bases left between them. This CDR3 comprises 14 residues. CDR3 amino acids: CASSPSSSQETQYF. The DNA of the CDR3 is TGTGCCAGCTCACCGAGCTCTAGCCAAGAGACCCAGTACTTC. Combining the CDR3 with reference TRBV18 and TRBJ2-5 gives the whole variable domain NAGVMQNPRHLVRRRGQEARLRCSPMKGHSHVYWYRQLPEEGLKFMVYLQKENIIDESGMPKERFSAEFPKEGPSILRIQQVVRGDSAAYFCASSPSSSQETQYFGPGTRLLVL.

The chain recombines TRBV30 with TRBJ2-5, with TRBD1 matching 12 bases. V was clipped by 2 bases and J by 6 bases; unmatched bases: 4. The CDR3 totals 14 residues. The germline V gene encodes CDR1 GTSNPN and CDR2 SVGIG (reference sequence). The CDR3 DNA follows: TGTGCCTGGAGTCCGGGACAGGGGGCGCAGACCCAGTACTTC. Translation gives CAWSPGQGAQTQYF.

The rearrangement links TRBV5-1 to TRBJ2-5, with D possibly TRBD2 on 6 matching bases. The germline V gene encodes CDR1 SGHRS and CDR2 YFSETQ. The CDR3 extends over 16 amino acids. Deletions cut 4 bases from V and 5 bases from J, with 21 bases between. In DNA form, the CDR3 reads TGCGCCAGCAGCCCTTTCCCTGCCTCGGCGGGGGAGACCCAGTACTTC. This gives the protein CASSPFPASAGETQYF.

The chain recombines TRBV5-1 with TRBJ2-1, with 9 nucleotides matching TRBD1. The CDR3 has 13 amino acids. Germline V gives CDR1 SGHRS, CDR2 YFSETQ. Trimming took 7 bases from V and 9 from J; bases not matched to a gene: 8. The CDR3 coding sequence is TGCGCCAGCGCTAGACAGGGGGGCGGTGAGCAGTTCTTC. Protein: CASARQGGGEQFF. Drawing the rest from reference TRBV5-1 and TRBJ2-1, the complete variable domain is KAGVTQTPRYLIKTRGQQVTLSCSPISGHRSVSWYQQTPGQGLQFLFEYFSETQRNKGNFPGRFSGRQFSNSRSEMNVSTLELGDSALYLCASARQGGGEQFFGPGTRLTVL.

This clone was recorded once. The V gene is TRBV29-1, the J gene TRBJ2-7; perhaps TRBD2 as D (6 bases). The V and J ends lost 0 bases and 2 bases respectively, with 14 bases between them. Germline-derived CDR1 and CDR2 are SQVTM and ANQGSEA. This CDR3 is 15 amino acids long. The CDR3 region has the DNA TGCAGCGTTGAAGAGGAGGCGGGGACCCCCTACGAGCAGTACTTC. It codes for CSVEEEAGTPYEQYF.